Listed below are T cell receptor beta chains from one sample, sequenced in a study of cytomegalovirus exposure and HLA in healthy donors. Profiled with immunoSEQ multiplex PCR; TCRdb holds only in-frame clones, not every one. The sample data list some 72,000 clones. The material sequenced was PBMCs. The receptors were sampled from a man aged 25-45 years in good health and CMV-seronegative. Both conserved end residues are part of each CDR3. D genes are given only for firm matches.

J gene	V gene	D gene	CDR3 DNA	CDR3 protein
TRBJ1-5	TRBV6-5	TRBD1	TGTGCCAGCAGTACGAACAGGGGGCAGCGTCAGCCCCAGCATTTT	CASSTNRGQRQPQHF
TRBJ2-1	TRBV9	TRBD1	TGTGCCAGCAGCGTAGCATGGGACAGCGACTACAATGAGCAGTTCTTC	CASSVAWDSDYNEQFF
TRBJ1-1	TRBV7-6	TRBD1	TGTGCCAGCAGCTTAGAACGGGACAGGAACACTGAAGCTTTCTTT	CASSLERDRNTEAFF
TRBJ1-2	TRBV5-4	NA	TGTGCCAGCACCATTGATCGGGGAAATGGCTACACCTTC	CASTIDRGNGYTF
TRBJ1-5	TRBV19	TRBD1	TGTGCCAGTAACCGGGACAGTCGGAGCAATCAGCCCCAGCATTTT	CASNRDSRSNQPQHF
TRBJ2-5	TRBV28	TRBD2	TGTGCCGGGCCGTGGAGAGCGGGGGCAGAGGCCCAGTACTTC	CAGPWRAGAEAQYF
TRBJ2-7	TRBV19	NA	TGTGCCAGTAGTATCGGGGCCATCAGCGGGTTTCGGGAGCAGTACTTC	CASSIGAISGFREQYF
TRBJ2-1	TRBV11-2	NA	TGTGCCAGCAGCTTTTCGCTACTAGCTATCGATGAGCAGTTCTTC	CASSFSLLAIDEQFF
TRBJ2-5	TRBV5-6	TRBD2	TGTGCCAGCAGCTTGGACGCTAGCGGGGGGTTGGCCCAGTACTTC	CASSLDASGGLAQYF
TRBJ2-1	TRBV9	TRBD1	TGTGCCAGCAGCGCCTGGACAGGGGGAGACAATGAGCAGTTCTTC	CASSAWTGGDNEQFF